This T cell receptor (beta chain) was recorded in a study of cytomegalovirus exposure and HLA in healthy donors. The study's findings and limits: The authors later found TCR association rates varying by HLA locus, with DRB1 most and HLA-C fewest.

Points on this clone: Antigen specificity is unknown.

The PCR made use of 60 Vbeta and 13 Jbeta primers. Measured with immunoSEQ multiplex PCR; TCRdb has only the in-frame clones, and not every one. This table has 120,000 to 150,000 clones, 70% to 85% appearing once. This CDR3 contains 14 residues. Trimming stripped 5 bases from V and 3 bases from J, with 15 bases between. In germline, CDR1 is SGDLS, CDR2 YYNGEE. The sequencing sample was made of PBMCs. This clonotype was sampled from a male donor in good health and CMV-seronegative. The chain joins TRBV9 to TRBJ2-7; TRBD1 is a possible D gene (5 bases). CDR3 coding DNA: TGTGCCAGCAGGAAGGAGAACGACAGCTACGAGCAGTACTTC. Its translation: CASRKENDSYEQYF. The full variable domain, rest sourced from reference TRBV9 and TRBJ2-7, is DSGVTQTPKHLITATGQRVTLRCSPRSGDLSVYWYQQSLDQGLQFLIQYYNGEERAKGNILERFSAQQFPDLHSELNLSSLELGDSALYFCASRKENDSYEQYFGPGTRLTVT.